This T cell receptor (beta chain) originates from a study of T cells in Graves' hyperthyroidism and ophthalmopathy. Study background: Peripheral blood collection took place at initial diagnosis, before any treatment.

A NOSPECS grade of at least 4, a Clinical Activity Score of at least 3 and duration under 3 months were recorded in ophthalmopathy patients. V lost 0 bases, J lost 4 bases, and 11 bases lay in between. The CDR3 has 15 residues. The germline V gene has CDR1 KGHDR and CDR2 SFDVKD. This clonotype was seen many times. Its antigen remains unknown. Findings of the study overall: Onset of ophthalmopathy came a median approximately 6.5 months after the model predicted it.

The CDR3 regions of TCR beta were amplified from RNA transcripts. First-round RT-PCR with HTBI primers amplified the TCR CDR3 region. MiXCR, run by TCRdb on the multiplex PCR reads, gives a single entry per CDR3 protein. The profile shows about 400,000 distinct CDR3 sequences, around an eighth of them singletons. The source of this sequence is a man aged 50 to 59 with Graves' ophthalmopathy. The rearrangement uses TRBV24-1 and TRBJ1-2, with D possibly matching TRBD1 (5 bases). The specimen was blood. In DNA, the CDR3 is TGTGCCACCAGTGATTTGAGCGGGGCCGGCTATGGCTACACCTTC. Translated: CATSDLSGAGYGYTF.